The 21 T cell receptor beta chains listed next were all sequenced from one sample in a study of blood T cell repertoires in COVID-19. The data were produced by immunoSEQ multiplex PCR, yet TCRdb's version contains in-frame clones alone and is incomplete. The sample has about 330,000 clones; 87% are singletons. The sequenced material came from PBMCs or T cells enriched from blood (not recorded which). Every receptor here comes from a young woman who had recovered from COVID-19.

CDR3 coding DNA: TGTGCCAGTAGCCGCGACGGCGGGACAGGGGCCACCCGGGCTGGAAACACCATATATTTT. As protein: CASSRDGGTGATRAGNTIYF. The chain carries TRBV19 and TRBJ1-3, with TRBD1 matching 10 bases. Germline values: CDR1 LNHDA, CDR2 SQIVND (reference sequence). CDR3 length: 20 residues. V was pared by 6 bases and J by 2 bases, with 19 bases of the junction left unmatched.

The genes are TRBV7-2 and TRBJ2-7; tentative D call: TRBD2 (6 bases). The CDR3 runs 16 residues. V was clipped by 5 bases and J by 2 bases, with 19 bases between them. Germline CDR1 SGHTA, CDR2 FQGNSA. The DNA of the CDR3 is TGTGCCAGCAGCCCCGAGGCGGGGAGGAGAGCCTACGAGCAGTACTTC. Translation: CASSPEAGRRAYEQYF.

The chain has TRBV7-8 and TRBJ2-3; D gene unclear. The CDR3 extends over 14 amino acids. CDR1 is SGHVS and CDR2 is FQNEAQ in the germline V gene. V shed 1 base and J shed 2 bases, with 7 bases lying between them. CDR3 sequence reads: CASSLEGATDTQYF. As DNA, the CDR3 is TGTGCCAGCAGCTTAGAAGGAGCCACAGATACGCAGTATTTT.

This chain joins TRBV6-5 and TRBJ1-3; 8 nucleotides agree with TRBD1. From germline, CDR1 is MNHEY and CDR2 SVGAGI. V lost 7 bases to trimming and J lost 3 bases; unmatched junction nucleotides: 8. The CDR3 length is 15 residues. This CDR3 reads CASKPTGAHGNTIYF. The CDR3 DNA reads as TGTGCCAGCAAACCGACAGGGGCTCATGGAAACACCATATATTTT.

The chain uses TRBV2 and TRBJ1-6; D is unclear. CDR1 and CDR2 from the germline V gene are SNHLY and FYNNEI. The CDR3 spans 15 residues. V gave up 5 bases and J gave up 7 bases, with 15 bases separating them. The CDR3 DNA is TGTGCCAGCAGTAAACCGGGAGACCGAAATTCACCCCTCCACTTT. This translates into CASSKPGDRNSPLHF.

This sequence joins TRBV7-9 and TRBJ1-1; TRBD1 is a possible D gene (5 bases). V dropped 6 bases and J dropped 6 bases, with 23 bases sitting between them. CDR3 length equals 16 residues. Germline CDR1 is SEHNR and CDR2 is FQNEAQ (reference sequence). CDR3: CASSLGLGVEVAEAFF. The CDR3 DNA follows: TGTGCCAGCAGTCTTGGCTTAGGGGTGGAAGTCGCTGAAGCTTTCTTT.

The CDR3 sequence: CASSLVTGAGAKNIQYF. The CDR3 nucleotides read TGTGCCAGCAGCTTAGTCACCGGGGCGGGGGCCAAAAACATTCAGTACTTC. The V gene is TRBV7-2, the J gene TRBJ2-4, with D tentatively TRBD2 (6 bases). The germline V gene encodes CDR1 SGHTA and CDR2 FQGNSA. V was cut by 1 base and J by 1 base, with 14 bases left in between. The CDR3 runs 17 residues.

This rearrangement joins TRBV27 to TRBJ1-6, with D uncertain. CDR3 length equals 15 residues. V was shortened by 5 bases and J by 0 bases, with 8 bases between the two germline ends. Per the germline V gene, CDR1 is MNHEY and CDR2 is SMNVEV (reference sequence). The CDR3 protein is CASSPPGSYNSPLHF. The CDR3 DNA is TGTGCCAGCAGTCCCCCGGGCTCCTATAATTCACCCCTCCACTTT.

The CDR3 spells CASSSTGLGNEQFF. CDR3 in DNA: TGTGCCAGCAGCTCAACGGGACTAGGAAATGAGCAGTTCTTC. The J gene is TRBJ2-1, the V gene TRBV11-2; 8 bases match TRBD2. The V and J ends lost 4 bases and 7 bases, in that order; junction bases with no gene match: 6. The CDR3 covers 14 residues. Germline CDR1 SGHAT, CDR2 FQNNGV.

The chain employs TRBV28 and TRBJ1-1; the D is unclear. The germline CDR1 and CDR2 sequences are MDHEN and SYDVKM. The CDR3 consists of 10 residues. V was pared by 5 bases and J by 10 bases, with 8 bases between. The CDR3 region has the DNA TGTGCCAGCAGTGCTGTGAGAGCTTTCTTT. Its protein is CASSAVRAFF. The full variable domain, rest sourced from reference TRBV28 and TRBJ1-1, is DVKVTQSSRYLVKRTGEKVFLECVQDMDHENMFWYRQDPGLGLRLIYFSYDVKMKEKGDIPEGYSVSREKKERFSLILESASTNQTSMYLCASSAVRAFFGQGTRLTVV.

This chain connects TRBV10-3 to TRBJ1-6; the D is unclear. The germline CDR1 and CDR2 sequences are ENHRY and SYGVKD. V lost 5 bases and J lost 6, with 14 bases in between. The CDR3 spans 15 residues. For the CDR3, the DNA is TGTGCCATCAGTCGACTCAGTGGAGGTAATTCACCCCTCCACTTT. The encoded protein is CAISRLSGGNSPLHF.

The J gene is TRBJ2-7, the V gene TRBV6-5, with D possibly TRBD2 on 6 matching bases. The ends were cut back, 2 bases at V and 3 bases at J, with 17 bases in the middle. Germline CDR1 MNHEY, CDR2 SVGAGI. CDR3 size: 16 residues. CDR3 in amino acids: CASSYAGHGSDYEQYF. In nucleotides, the CDR3 is TGTGCCAGCAGTTACGCTGGTCACGGGAGCGACTACGAGCAGTACTTC.

The count of this clone is one. At the DNA level, this CDR3 is encoded by other sequences in the same sample as well. The V gene is TRBV12-3 or TRBV12-4, the J gene TRBJ1-1; no reliable D call. Trimming removed 3 bases from V and 2 bases from J, with 7 bases in between. This CDR3 region has 13 residues. CDR3 nucleotide sequence: TGTGCCAGCAGTTTCAGGCAAAACACTGAAGCTTTCTTT. Protein product: CASSFRQNTEAFF.

This clone was seen just once. The chain couples TRBV5-1 to TRBJ2-3; 15 positions match TRBD2. Unmatched junction bases numbered 4, after V lost 4 bases and J lost 4 bases. The germline CDR1 and CDR2 sequences are SGHRS and YFSETQ. The CDR3 is 16 amino acids. CDR3: CASSAGLAGGPDTQYF. CDR3 nucleotides: TGCGCCAGCAGCGCGGGACTAGCGGGAGGCCCAGATACGCAGTATTTT.

V usage is TRBV7-2 and J usage is TRBJ2-1, with D maybe TRBD2 (5 bases). Germline values: CDR1 SGHTA, CDR2 FQGNSA. CDR3 length: 14 residues. V shed 1 base and J shed 8 bases, with 12 bases lying between them. The CDR3 sequence: CASSLGTDLDEQFF. CDR3 bases: TGTGCCAGCAGCTTAGGGACTGACTTGGATGAGCAGTTCTTC.

The rearrangement links TRBV30 to TRBJ2-1; 8 bases fit TRBD2. The germline gives CDR1 GTSNPN, CDR2 SVGIG (reference sequence). The CDR3 has 16 residues. The trim removed 5 bases at V and 4 bases at J, leaving 13 bases unmatched. The CDR3 bases are TGTGCCTGGGTCTCGGGAGGGGCCCTCTGGTACAATGAGCAGTTCTTC. As protein: CAWVSGGALWYNEQFF.

This clone was seen a few times. This chain joins TRBV5-4 and TRBJ1-6; D not certain. Per the germline V gene, CDR1 is SGHNT and CDR2 is YYREEE (reference sequence). The CDR3 contains 13 residues. V was pared by 0 bases and J by 9 bases, with 7 bases between. The CDR3: CASSLGGGSPLHF. The CDR3 region has the DNA TGTGCCAGCAGCTTGGGCGGCGGTTCACCCCTCCACTTT.

The CDR3 DNA sequence: TGTGCCAGCAGCGTAGCTGCTAGCGGGGGGATCAATGAGCAGTTCTTC. Its protein product is CASSVAASGGINEQFF. The rearrangement links TRBV9 to TRBJ2-1; 11 bases map to TRBD2. After removal of 0 bases from V and 6 bases from J, the junction contained 5 bases not matched to a gene. The CDR3 runs 16 residues. Germline lookup yields CDR1 SGDLS and CDR2 YYNGEE.

The CDR3 bases are TGTGCCACCAGTGATTCCCGGACAGGGGGGCAAGAGACCCAGTACTTC. The encoded protein is CATSDSRTGGQETQYF. V is TRBV24-1 and J is TRBJ2-5; TRBD1 matches at 10 bases. The CDR3 runs 16 residues. Per germline, CDR1 KGHDR and CDR2 SFDVKD. V lost 2 bases, J lost 2 bases, and 4 bases stayed unmatched.

This chain connects TRBV11-2 to TRBJ2-7; 13 nucleotides align to TRBD2. V lost 5 bases to trimming and J lost 2 bases; unmatched junction nucleotides: 6. From germline, CDR1 is SGHAT and CDR2 FQNNGV. The CDR3 sequence is 16 residues long. CDR3 coding DNA: TGTGCCAGCAGCCCCCGGACTAGCGGGAGTACCTACGAGCAGTACTTC. Protein sequence: CASSPRTSGSTYEQYF.

This CDR3 is CASSGTSGGALETQYF. DNA of the CDR3: TGTGCCAGCAGCGGGACTAGCGGGGGGGCCCTGGAGACCCAGTACTTC. The rearrangement uses TRBV9 and TRBJ2-5; 15 bases line up with TRBD2. Trimming cost V 3 bases and J 5 bases; bases outside gene matches: 5. Germline CDR1 SGDLS, CDR2 YYNGEE. CDR3 length: 16 amino acids.